The clone carrying this T cell receptor (beta chain) was detected only a few times. Both 60 Vbeta primers and 13 Jbeta primers went into the PCR. Some clones are missing from TCRdb's copy, which holds only in-frame ones; the method was immunoSEQ multiplex PCR. The sample has tens of thousands of clones, roughly 84% seen once. V lost 1 base, J lost 0 bases, and 13 bases lay in between. Germline V lookup: CDR1 MDHEN, CDR2 SYDVKM. CDR3 length: 17 amino acids. The record originates from a study of cytomegalovirus exposure and HLA in healthy donors. Sample: PBMCs. The clonotype comes from a man aged 25 to 40 in good health and CMV-seronegative. This sequence joins TRBV28 and TRBJ2-1, with D tentatively TRBD1 (6 bases). This CDR3 is CASSLLSGRGSYNEQFF. The CDR3 nucleotides read TGTGCCAGCAGTTTATTGAGCGGCAGGGGCTCCTACAATGAGCAGTTCTTC.